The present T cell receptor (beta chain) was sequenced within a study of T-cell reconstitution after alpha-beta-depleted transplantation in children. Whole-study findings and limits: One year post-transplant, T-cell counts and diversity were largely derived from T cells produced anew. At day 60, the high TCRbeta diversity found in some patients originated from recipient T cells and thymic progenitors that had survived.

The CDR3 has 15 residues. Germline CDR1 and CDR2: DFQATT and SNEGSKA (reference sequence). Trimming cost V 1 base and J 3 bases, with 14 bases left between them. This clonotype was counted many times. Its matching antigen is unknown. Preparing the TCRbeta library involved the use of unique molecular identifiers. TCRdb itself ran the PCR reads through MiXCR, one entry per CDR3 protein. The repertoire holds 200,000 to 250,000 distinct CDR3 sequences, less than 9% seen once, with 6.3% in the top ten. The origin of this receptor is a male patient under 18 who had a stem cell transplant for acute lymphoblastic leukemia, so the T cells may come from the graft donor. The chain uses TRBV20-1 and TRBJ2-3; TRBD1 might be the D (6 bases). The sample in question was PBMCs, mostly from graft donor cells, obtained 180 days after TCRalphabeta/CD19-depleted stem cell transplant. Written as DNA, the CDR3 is TGCAGTGCTAGAGGACTTCCTGACAGGACAGATACGCAGTATTTT. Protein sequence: CSARGLPDRTDTQYF.